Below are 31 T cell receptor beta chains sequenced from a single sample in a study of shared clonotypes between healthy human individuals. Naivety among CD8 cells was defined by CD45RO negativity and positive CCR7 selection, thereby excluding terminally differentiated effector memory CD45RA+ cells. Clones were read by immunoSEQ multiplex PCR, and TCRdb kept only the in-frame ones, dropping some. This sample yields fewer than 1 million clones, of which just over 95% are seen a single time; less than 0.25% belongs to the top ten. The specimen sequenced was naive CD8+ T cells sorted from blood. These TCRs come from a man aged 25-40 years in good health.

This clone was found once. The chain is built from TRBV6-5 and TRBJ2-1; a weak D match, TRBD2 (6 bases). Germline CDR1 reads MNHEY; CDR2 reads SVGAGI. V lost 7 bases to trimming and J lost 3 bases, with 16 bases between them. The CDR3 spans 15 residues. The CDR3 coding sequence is TGTGCCAGCATCCCAACTTGGGGAGGCTACAATGAGCAGTTCTTC. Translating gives CASIPTWGGYNEQFF.

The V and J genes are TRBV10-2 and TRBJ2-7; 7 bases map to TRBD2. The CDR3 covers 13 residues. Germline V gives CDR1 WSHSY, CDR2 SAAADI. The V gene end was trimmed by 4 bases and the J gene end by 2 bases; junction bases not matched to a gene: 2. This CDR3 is CASSGDYTYEQYF. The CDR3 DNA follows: TGCGCCAGCAGTGGGGACTACACCTACGAGCAGTACTTC.

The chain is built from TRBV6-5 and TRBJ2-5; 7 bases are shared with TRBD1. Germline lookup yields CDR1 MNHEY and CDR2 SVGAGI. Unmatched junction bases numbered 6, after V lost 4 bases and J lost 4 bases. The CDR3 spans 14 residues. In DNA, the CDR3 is TGTGCCAGCAGTTTGACAGGGATGTCAGAGACCCAGTACTTC. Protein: CASSLTGMSETQYF.

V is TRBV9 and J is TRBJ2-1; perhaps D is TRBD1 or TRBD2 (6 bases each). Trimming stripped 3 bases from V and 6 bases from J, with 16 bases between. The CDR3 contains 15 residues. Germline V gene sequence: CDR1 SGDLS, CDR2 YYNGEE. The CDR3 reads CASSGWGAPANEQFF. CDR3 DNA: TGTGCCAGCAGCGGTTGGGGGGCTCCTGCCAATGAGCAGTTCTTC.

The CDR3 sequence is CASSFGRVTYEQYF. Here the CDR3 DNA reads TGTGCCAGCAGTTTTGGGCGAGTCACCTACGAGCAGTACTTC. The chain employs TRBV27 and TRBJ2-7; D unresolved. The germline V gene encodes CDR1 MNHEY and CDR2 SMNVEV (reference sequence). The CDR3 has 14 amino acids. The V gene lost 3 bases and the J gene lost 2 bases, with 11 bases spanning the gap.

CDR3 bases: TGTGCCAGCAGCTCGGACAGGAACAATCAGCCCCAGCATTTT. Protein product: CASSSDRNNQPQHF. The chain has TRBV27 and TRBJ1-5, with 7 nucleotides matching TRBD1. The V and J ends lost 6 bases and 3 bases, in that order; junction bases with no gene match: 5. Germline values: CDR1 MNHEY, CDR2 SMNVEV (reference sequence). This CDR3 is 14 amino acids long.

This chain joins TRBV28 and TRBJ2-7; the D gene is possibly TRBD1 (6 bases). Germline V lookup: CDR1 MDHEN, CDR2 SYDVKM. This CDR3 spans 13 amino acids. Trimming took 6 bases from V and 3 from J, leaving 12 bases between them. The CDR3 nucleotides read TGTGCCAGCAGGGGGACACAACGCTACGAGCAGTACTTC. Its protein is CASRGTQRYEQYF.

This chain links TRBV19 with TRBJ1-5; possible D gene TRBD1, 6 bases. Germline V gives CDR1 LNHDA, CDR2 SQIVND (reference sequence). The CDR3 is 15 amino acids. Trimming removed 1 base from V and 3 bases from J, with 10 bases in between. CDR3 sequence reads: CASSIVGAVNQPQHF. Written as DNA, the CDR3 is TGTGCCAGTAGTATAGTGGGGGCAGTCAATCAGCCCCAGCATTTT.

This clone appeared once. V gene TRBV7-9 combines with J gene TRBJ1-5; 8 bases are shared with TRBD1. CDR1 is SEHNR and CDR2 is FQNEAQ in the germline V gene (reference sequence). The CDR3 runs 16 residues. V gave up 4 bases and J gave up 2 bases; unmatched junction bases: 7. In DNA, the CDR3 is TGTGCCAGCAGCTCCTTCAGGGGGCAGGGCAATCAGCCCCAGCATTTT. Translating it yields CASSSFRGQGNQPQHF. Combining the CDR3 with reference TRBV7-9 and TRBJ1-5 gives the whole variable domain DTGVSQNPRHKITKRGQNVTFRCDPISEHNRLYWYRQTLGQGPEFLTYFQNEAQLEKSRLLSDRFSAERPKGSFSTLEIQRTEQGDSAMYLCASSSFRGQGNQPQHFGDGTRLSIL.

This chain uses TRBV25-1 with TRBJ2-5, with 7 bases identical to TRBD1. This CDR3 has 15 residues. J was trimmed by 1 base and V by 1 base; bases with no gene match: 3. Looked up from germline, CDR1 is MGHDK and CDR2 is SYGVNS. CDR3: CASSEFEGAQETQYF. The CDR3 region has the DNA TGTGCCAGCAGTGAATTCGAGGGGGCCCAAGAGACCCAGTACTTC. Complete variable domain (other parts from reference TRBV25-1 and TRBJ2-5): EADIYQTPRYLVIGTGKKITLECSQTMGHDKMYWYQQDPGMELHLIHYSYGVNSTEKGDLSSESTVSRIRTEHFPLTLESARPSHTSQYLCASSEFEGAQETQYFGPGTRLLVL.

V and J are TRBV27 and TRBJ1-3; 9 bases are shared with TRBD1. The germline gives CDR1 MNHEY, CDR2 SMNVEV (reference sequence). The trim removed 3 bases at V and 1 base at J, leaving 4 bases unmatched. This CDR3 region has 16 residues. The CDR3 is CASSFTGGSSGNTIYF. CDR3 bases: TGTGCCAGCAGTTTTACAGGGGGCTCATCTGGAAACACCATATATTTT.

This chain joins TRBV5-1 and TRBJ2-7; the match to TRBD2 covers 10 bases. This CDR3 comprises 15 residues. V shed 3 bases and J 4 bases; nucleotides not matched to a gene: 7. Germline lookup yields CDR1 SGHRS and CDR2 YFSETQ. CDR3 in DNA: TGCGCCAGCAGCTCGAGTAGCGGGAGGCAGTACGAGCAGTACTTC. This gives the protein CASSSSSGRQYEQYF.

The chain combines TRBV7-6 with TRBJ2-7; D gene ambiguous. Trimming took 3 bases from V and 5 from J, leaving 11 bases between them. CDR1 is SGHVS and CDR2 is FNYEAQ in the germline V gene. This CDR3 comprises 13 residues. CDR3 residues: CASSFGIWDEQYF. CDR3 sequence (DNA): TGTGCCAGCAGCTTCGGAATATGGGACGAGCAGTACTTC.

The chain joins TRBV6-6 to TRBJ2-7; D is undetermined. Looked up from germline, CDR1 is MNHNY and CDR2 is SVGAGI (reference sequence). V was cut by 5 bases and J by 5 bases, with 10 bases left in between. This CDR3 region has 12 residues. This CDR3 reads CASSIGWDEQYF. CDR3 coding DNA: TGTGCCAGCAGTATCGGGTGGGACGAGCAGTACTTC.

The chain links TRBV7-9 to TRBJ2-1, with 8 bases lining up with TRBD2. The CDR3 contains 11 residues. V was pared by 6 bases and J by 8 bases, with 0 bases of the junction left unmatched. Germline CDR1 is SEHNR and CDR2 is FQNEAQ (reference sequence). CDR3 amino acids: CASRLADEQFF. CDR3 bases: TGTGCCAGCAGACTAGCGGATGAGCAGTTCTTC.

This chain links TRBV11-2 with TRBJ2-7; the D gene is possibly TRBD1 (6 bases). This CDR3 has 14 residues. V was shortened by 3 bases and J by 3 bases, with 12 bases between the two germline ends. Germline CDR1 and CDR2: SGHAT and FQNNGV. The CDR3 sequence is CASSFTGTSYEQYF. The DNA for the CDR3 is TGTGCCAGCAGCTTTACCGGGACAAGCTACGAGCAGTACTTC.

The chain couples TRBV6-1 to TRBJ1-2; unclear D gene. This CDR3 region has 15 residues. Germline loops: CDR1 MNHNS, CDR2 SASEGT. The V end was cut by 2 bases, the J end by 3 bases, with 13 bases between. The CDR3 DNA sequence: TGTGCCAGCAGTGAATTTGTGAGGGCCGACTATGGCTACACCTTC. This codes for CASSEFVRADYGYTF.

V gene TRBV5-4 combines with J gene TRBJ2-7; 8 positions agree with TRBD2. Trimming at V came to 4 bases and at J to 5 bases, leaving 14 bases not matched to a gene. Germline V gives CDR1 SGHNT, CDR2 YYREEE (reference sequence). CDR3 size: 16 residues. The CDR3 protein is CASSPDGAGERDEQYF. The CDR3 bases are TGTGCCAGCAGCCCGGACGGAGCGGGAGAAAGAGACGAGCAGTACTTC. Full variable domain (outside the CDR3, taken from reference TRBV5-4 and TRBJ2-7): ETGVTQSPTHLIKTRGQQVTLRCSSQSGHNTVSWYQQALGQGPQFIFQYYREEENGRGNFPPRFSGLQFPNYSSELNVNALELDDSALYLCASSPDGAGERDEQYFGPGTRLTVT.

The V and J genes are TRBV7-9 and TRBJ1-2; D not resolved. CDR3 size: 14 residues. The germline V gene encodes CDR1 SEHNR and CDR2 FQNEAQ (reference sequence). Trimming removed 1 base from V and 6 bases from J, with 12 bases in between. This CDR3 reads CASSLVSPGNGYTF. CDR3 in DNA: TGTGCCAGCAGCTTAGTTTCACCGGGAAATGGCTACACCTTC.

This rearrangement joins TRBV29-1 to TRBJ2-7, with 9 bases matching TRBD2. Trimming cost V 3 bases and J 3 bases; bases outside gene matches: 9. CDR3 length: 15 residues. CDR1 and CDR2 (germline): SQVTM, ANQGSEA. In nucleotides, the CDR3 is TGCAGCGTTGATTCGGGCGGGAGGGCCTTCTACGAGCAGTACTTC. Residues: CSVDSGGRAFYEQYF.

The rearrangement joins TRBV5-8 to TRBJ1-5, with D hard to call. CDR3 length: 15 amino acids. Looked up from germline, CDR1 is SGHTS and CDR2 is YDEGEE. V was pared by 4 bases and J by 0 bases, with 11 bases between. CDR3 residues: CASSLVGNSNQPQHF. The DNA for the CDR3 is TGTGCCAGCAGCCTGGTAGGCAATAGCAATCAGCCCCAGCATTTT.

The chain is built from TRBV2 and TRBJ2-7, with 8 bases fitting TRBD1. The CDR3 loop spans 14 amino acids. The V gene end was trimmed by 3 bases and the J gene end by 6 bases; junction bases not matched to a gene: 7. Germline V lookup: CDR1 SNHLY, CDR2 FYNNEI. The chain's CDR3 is CASSDDLTGVEQYF. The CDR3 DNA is TGTGCCAGCAGTGACGACCTGACAGGGGTCGAGCAGTACTTC.

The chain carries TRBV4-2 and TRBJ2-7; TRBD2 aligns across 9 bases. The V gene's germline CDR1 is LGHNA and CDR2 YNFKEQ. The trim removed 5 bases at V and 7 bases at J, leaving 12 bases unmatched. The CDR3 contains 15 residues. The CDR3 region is CASSSIGGRAWEQYF. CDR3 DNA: TGTGCCAGCAGCAGCATCGGCGGGAGGGCCTGGGAGCAGTACTTC.

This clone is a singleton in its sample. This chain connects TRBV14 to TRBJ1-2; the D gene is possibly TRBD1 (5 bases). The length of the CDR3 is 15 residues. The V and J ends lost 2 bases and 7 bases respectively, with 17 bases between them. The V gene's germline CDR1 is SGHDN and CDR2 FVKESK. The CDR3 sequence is CASSQIPPGRGGYTF. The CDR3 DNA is TGTGCCAGCAGCCAAATACCCCCCGGGAGGGGTGGCTACACCTTC.

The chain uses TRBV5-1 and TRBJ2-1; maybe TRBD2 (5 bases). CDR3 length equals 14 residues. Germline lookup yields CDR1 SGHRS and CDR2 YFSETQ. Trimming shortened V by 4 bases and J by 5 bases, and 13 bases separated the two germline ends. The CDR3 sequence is CASSPTSLDNEQFF. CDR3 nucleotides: TGCGCCAGCAGCCCTACTAGTTTAGACAATGAGCAGTTCTTC.

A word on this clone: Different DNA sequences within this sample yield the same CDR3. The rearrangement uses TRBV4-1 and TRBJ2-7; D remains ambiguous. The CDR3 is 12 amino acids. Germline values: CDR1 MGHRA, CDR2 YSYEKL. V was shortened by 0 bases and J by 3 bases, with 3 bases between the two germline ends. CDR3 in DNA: TGCGCCAGCAGCCAAGAAGGCTACGAGCAGTACTTC. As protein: CASSQEGYEQYF.

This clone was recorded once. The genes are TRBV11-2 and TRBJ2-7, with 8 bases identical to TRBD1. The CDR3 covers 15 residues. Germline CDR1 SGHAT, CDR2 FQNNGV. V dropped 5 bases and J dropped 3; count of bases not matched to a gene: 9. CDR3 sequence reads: CASSMGQAGLYEQYF. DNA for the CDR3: TGTGCCAGCAGCATGGGACAGGCGGGACTCTACGAGCAGTACTTC.

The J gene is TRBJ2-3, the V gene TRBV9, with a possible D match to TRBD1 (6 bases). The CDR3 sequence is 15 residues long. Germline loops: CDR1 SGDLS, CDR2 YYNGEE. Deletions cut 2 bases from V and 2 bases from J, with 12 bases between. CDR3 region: CASSVEVGATDTQYF. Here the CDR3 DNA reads TGTGCCAGCAGCGTCGAAGTGGGGGCCACAGATACGCAGTATTTT.

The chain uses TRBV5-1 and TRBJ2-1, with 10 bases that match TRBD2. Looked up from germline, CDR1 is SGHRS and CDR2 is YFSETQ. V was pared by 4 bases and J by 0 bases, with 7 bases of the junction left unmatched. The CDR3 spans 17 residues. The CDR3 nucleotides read TGCGCCAGCAGCACAGGACTAGCGGCCCACTCCTACAATGAGCAGTTCTTC. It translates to CASSTGLAAHSYNEQFF.

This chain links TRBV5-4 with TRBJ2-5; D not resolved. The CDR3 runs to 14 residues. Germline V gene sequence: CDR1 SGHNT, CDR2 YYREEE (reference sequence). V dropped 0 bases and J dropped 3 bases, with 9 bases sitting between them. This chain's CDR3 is CASSLDAEEETQYF. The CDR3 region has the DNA TGTGCCAGCAGCTTGGATGCAGAGGAAGAGACCCAGTACTTC.

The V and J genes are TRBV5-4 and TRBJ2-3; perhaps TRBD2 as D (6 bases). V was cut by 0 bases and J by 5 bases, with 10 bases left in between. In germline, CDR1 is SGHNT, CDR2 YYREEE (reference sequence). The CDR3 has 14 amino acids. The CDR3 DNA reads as TGTGCCAGCAGCTTGGCCGGGGGTATAGATACGCAGTATTTT. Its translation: CASSLAGGIDTQYF.